The 9 T cell receptor beta chains below all came from one sample that was sequenced in a study of T-cell reconstitution after alpha-beta-depleted transplantation in children. Researchers prepared the TCRbeta library using unique molecular identifiers, the study reports. MiXCR, run by TCRdb on the PCR reads, gives a single entry per CDR3 protein. The sample has around 680,000 distinct CDR3 sequences, around a sixth seen once; the top ten hold approximately 1%. The material sequenced was PBMCs from the stem cell graft donor, taken from the stem cell graft. These receptors all come from a human donor who donated a stem cell graft to a child with acute myeloid leukemia.

This clonotype appeared many times. This rearrangement joins TRBV29-1 to TRBJ2-7; D might be TRBD1 or TRBD2, each matching 5 bases. This CDR3 contains 12 residues. V was cut by 5 bases and J by 5 bases, with 13 bases left in between. Germline V CDR1 and CDR2: SQVTM, ANQGSEA. CDR3 sequence: CSVKTQGHEQYV. The CDR3 region has the DNA TGCAGCGTTAAGACCCAGGGACACGAGCAGTACGTC.

This clonotype appeared a few times. The chain recombines TRBV12-3 or TRBV12-4 with TRBJ1-5, with D unclear. This CDR3 is built from 16 residues. Trimming shortened V by 6 bases and J by 0 bases, and 15 bases separated the two germline ends. In DNA form, the CDR3 reads TGTGCCAGCAGCCCTTTCCTTCAGGATAGCAATCAGCCCCAGCATTTT. Translation gives CASSPFLQDSNQPQHF.

The chain is built from TRBV6-1 and TRBJ1-1; TRBD1 might be the D (5 bases). The length of the CDR3 is 18 residues. The V gene's germline CDR1 is MNHNS and CDR2 SASEGT. V shed 7 bases and J shed 0 bases, with 24 bases lying between them. The CDR3 region has the DNA TGTGCCAGCACCCTACCAGGGTTTACTTTTGGAATGAACACTGAAGCTTTCTTT. It encodes CASTLPGFTFGMNTEAFF.

This clonotype was counted between two and nine times. The chain recombines TRBV6-4 with TRBJ1-6; TRBD1 aligns across 9 bases. V lost 4 bases and J lost 7; bases outside the gene matches: 2. Per germline, CDR1 MRHNA and CDR2 SNTAGT. CDR3 length: 14 amino acids. The CDR3 bases are TGTGCCAGCAGTGCCGGGACAGGGAATTCACCCCTCCACTTT. Protein product: CASSAGTGNSPLHF.

Many counts were recorded for this clonotype. The J gene is TRBJ1-2, the V gene TRBV20-1, with D unclear. V was trimmed by 3 bases and J by 3 bases, leaving 8 bases between them. The CDR3 runs 12 residues. Germline CDR1 DFQATT, CDR2 SNEGSKA (reference sequence). This CDR3 is CSARAEYYGYTF. CDR3 coding DNA: TGCAGTGCTAGGGCAGAGTACTATGGCTACACCTTC.

This clonotype has only a few counts. A single base separates this from a much larger clone, so it may be a read error. The chain joins TRBV20-1 to TRBJ2-7; D call uncertain. The CDR3 length is 11 residues. Germline V gene data show CDR1 as DFQATT and CDR2 as SNEGSKA (reference sequence). Trimming took off 6 bases at V and 3 bases at J, with 9 bases between the two ends. The CDR3 region has the DNA TGCAGTGCCGTTCCGGACTACGAGCAGTACTTC. Translating gives CSAVPDYEQYF.

The chain recombines TRBV20-1 with TRBJ2-2, with D perhaps matching TRBD1 (6 bases). The germline V and J ends were trimmed by 5 bases and 5 bases, with 18 bases remaining between them. From germline, CDR1 is DFQATT and CDR2 SNEGSKA (reference sequence). CDR3 length: 15 amino acids. CDR3 sequence (DNA): TGCAGTGCTCTCGGACAGCCATACCCAACCGGGGAGCTGTTTTTT. Translating it yields CSALGQPYPTGELFF.

In this sample, this clonotype turned up a few times. This chain connects TRBV7-2 to TRBJ1-5; D gene ambiguous. The CDR3 is made up of 14 amino acids. CDR1 is SGHTA and CDR2 is FQGNSA in the germline V gene. V lost 2 bases and J 9 bases, leaving 14 bases between the germline ends. The CDR3 DNA is TGTGCCAGCAGCTTAATTAGATCCCCATCGCCCCAGCATTTT. It encodes CASSLIRSPSPQHF.

This clonotype appeared many times. The rearrangement uses TRBV13 and TRBJ1-5; 7 bases agree with TRBD1. CDR3 length: 15 residues. V lost 6 bases, J lost 2 bases, and 7 bases stayed unmatched. CDR1 is PRHDT, CDR2 FYEKMQ, per germline (reference sequence). The CDR3 DNA follows: TGTGCCAGCAGTCAGGGGGTTTGGGGCAATCAGCCCCAGCATTTT. Protein sequence: CASSQGVWGNQPQHF.